The 6 T cell receptor beta chains reported below all come from one sample, sequenced in a study of T-cell memory formation after mild COVID-19. TCRdb independently ran MiXCR on the 5' RACE reads; one entry per CDR3 protein. The data show under 200,000 distinct CDR3 sequences, 31% seen once. Sequences were obtained from PBMCs or a T cell subset sorted from them (not recorded which). The source is an adult woman who had mild COVID-19 (a few samples of this study predate the infection). Cell type and time point are not known.

This clonotype came up many times. The chain joins TRBV12-3 or TRBV12-4 to TRBJ2-5; 7 bases align to TRBD1. This CDR3 is 14 amino acids long. J gave up 2 bases and V 10 bases, and 10 bases lay outside the gene matches. This CDR3 reads CATNRGGFQETQYF. The CDR3 coding sequence is TGTGCCACCAACAGGGGCGGATTTCAAGAGACCCAGTACTTC.

The sample holds a few counts of this clonotype. V and J are TRBV27 and TRBJ2-1; D not resolved. The V gene lost 7 bases and the J gene lost 6 bases, with 16 bases spanning the gap. The germline V gene encodes CDR1 MNHEY and CDR2 SMNVEV (reference sequence). CDR3 length: 14 amino acids. Here the CDR3 DNA reads TGTGCCAGCAACTCTCCGGGCCGAACCAATGAGCAGTTCTTC. The encoded protein is CASNSPGRTNEQFF.

The chain is built from TRBV10-1 and TRBJ1-1; a possible D gene is TRBD1 (6 bases). Germline CDR1 is WNHNN and CDR2 is SYGVQD (reference sequence). The CDR3 totals 17 residues. V dropped 7 bases and J dropped 4 bases, with 25 bases sitting between them. The CDR3 reads CASIRPRQVYIGTEAFF. The DNA of the CDR3 is TGCGCCAGCATCCGACCCCGACAGGTCTACATTGGCACTGAAGCTTTCTTT.

The chain joins TRBV12-3 or TRBV12-4 to TRBJ2-3; 14 bases match TRBD2. V was clipped by 5 bases and J by 7 bases; unmatched bases: 14. This CDR3 has 18 residues. CDR3 sequence: CASSLVYRGLAGENTQYF. The DNA for the CDR3 is TGTGCCAGCAGTCTCGTCTATAGGGGACTAGCGGGGGAAAATACGCAGTATTTT.

In its sample, this clonotype was seen a few times. The chain carries TRBV3-1 and TRBJ2-1; 9 bases are shared with TRBD2. Germline lookup yields CDR1 LGHDT and CDR2 YNNKEL (reference sequence). V lost 1 base, J lost 7 bases, and 8 bases stayed unmatched. The CDR3 totals 16 residues. The DNA for the CDR3 is TGTGCCAGCAGCCAAGGGACTAGCGTTGTGGGGAATGAGCAGTTCTTC. Translating it yields CASSQGTSVVGNEQFF.

This rearrangement joins TRBV7-3 to TRBJ2-2; D might be TRBD1 (6 bases). V was trimmed by 2 bases and J by 4 bases, leaving 11 bases between them. The CDR3 covers 15 residues. Germline V gene data show CDR1 as SGHTA and CDR2 as FQGTGA. Here the CDR3 reads CASSLGTQITGELFF. The CDR3 DNA follows: TGTGCCAGCAGCTTAGGGACACAAATCACCGGGGAGCTGTTTTTT. Variable domain in full (rest from reference TRBV7-3 and TRBJ2-2): GAGVSQTPSNKVTEKGKYVELRCDPISGHTALYWYRQSLGQGPEFLIYFQGTGAADDSGLPNDRFFAVRPEGSVSTLKIQRTERGDSAVYLCASSLGTQITGELFFGEGSRLTVL.